These T cell receptor beta chains were read from a single sample in a study of OX40 agonist ivuxolimab in advanced cancers. Profiled with immunoSEQ multiplex PCR; TCRdb holds only in-frame clones, not every one. Of approximately 97,000 clones listed, approximately 87% are singletons. The starting material was CD4+ or CD8+ T cells sorted from blood, obtained in a trial of the OX40 agonist ivuxolimab. The receptor source for this set is an adult with an advanced solid tumor such as melanoma, head and neck, liver or kidney cancer. The conserved cysteine and the conserved F or W are not part of the CDR3 here.

TRBV4-1 | ASSPLSGGDEQY
TRBV5-1 | ATQRTLLSTDTQY
TRBV5-1 | ASSLGRLAGEETQY
TRBV14 | ASSQGGYNEQF
TRBV12-2 | ASRWPDGAYGYT
TRBV5-1 | ASSLEGGLGSPLH
TRBV2 | ASSYQGAEAF
TRBV6-1 | ASKGGTGSSYEQY
TRBV7-8 | ASSLGTSKETQY
TRBV7-2 | ASSFRGASNQPQH
TRBV2 | ASSGTGMY
TRBV11-3 | ASSLDRTEAF
TRBV19 | ASSIRDDEQF
TRBV11-3 | ASSPRQGTDTQY
TRBV2 | ASRSTSYNLNTEAF
TRBV7-7 | ASSLVNQPQH
TRBV4-2 | ASSQGTSVSGEQF
TRBV7-2 | ASSLARASPGELF
TRBV5-6 | ASSPDRVETQY
TRBV6-1 | ATSRGKGGNIQY
TRBV19 | ASRLGGGSYNSPLH
TRBV5-6 | ASTIGGGDQPQH
TRBV5-1 | ASSLEGGGEQY
TRBV30 | AWSPLGNYGYT
TRBV7-8 | ASSFLSGSSYNEQF